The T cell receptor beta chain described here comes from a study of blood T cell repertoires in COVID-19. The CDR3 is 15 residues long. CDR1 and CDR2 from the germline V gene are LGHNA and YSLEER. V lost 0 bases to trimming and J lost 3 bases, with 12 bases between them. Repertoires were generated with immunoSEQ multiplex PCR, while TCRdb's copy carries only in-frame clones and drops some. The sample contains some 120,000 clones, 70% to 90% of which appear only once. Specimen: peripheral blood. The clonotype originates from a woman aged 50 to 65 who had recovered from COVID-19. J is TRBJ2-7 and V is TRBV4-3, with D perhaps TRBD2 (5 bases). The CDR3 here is CASSQDLGRDYEQYF. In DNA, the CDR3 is TGCGCCAGCAGCCAAGATCTGGGCCGGGACTACGAGCAGTACTTC.